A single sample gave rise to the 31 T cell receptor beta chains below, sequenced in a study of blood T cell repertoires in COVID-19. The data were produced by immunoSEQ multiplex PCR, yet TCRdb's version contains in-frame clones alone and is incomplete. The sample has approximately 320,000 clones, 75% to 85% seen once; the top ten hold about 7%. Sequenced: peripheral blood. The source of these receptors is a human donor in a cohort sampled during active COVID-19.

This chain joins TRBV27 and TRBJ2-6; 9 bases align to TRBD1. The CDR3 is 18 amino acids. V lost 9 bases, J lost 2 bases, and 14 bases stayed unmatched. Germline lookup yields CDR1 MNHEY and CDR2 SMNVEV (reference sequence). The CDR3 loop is CASRHPGQGVPGANVLTF. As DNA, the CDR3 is TGTGCCAGTCGACATCCGGGACAGGGAGTTCCTGGGGCCAACGTCCTGACTTTC.

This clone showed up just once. CDR3: CASSPTDRDGYTF. The CDR3 DNA reads TGTGCCAGCTCACCAACAGACAGGGATGGCTACACCTTC. The genes are TRBV18 and TRBJ1-2; 7 bases align to TRBD1. J gave up 6 bases and V 2 bases, and 3 bases lay outside the gene matches. Per germline, CDR1 KGHSH and CDR2 LQKENI. The CDR3 runs to 13 residues.

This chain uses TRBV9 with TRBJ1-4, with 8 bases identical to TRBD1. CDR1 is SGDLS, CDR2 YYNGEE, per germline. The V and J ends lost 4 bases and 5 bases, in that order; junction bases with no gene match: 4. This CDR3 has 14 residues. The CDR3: CASSPGTGNEKLFF. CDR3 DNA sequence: TGTGCCAGCAGCCCCGGGACAGGCAATGAAAAACTGTTTTTT.

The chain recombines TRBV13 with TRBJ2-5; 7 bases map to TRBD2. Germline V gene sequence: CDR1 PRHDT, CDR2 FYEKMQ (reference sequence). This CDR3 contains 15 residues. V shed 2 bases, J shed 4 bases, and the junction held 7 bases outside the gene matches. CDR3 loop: CASSLFGLVGETQYF. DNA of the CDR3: TGTGCCAGCAGCTTATTTGGACTAGTGGGAGAGACCCAGTACTTC.

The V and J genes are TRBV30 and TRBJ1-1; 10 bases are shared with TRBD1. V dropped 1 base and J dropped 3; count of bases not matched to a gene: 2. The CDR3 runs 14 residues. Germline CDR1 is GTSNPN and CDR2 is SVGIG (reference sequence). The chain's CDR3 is CAWSEGTGDTEAFF. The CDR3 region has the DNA TGTGCCTGGAGTGAAGGGACAGGGGACACTGAAGCTTTCTTT.

The CDR3 reads CASRGTGIGQPQHF. In nucleotides, the CDR3 is TGTGCCAGCAGGGGGACAGGGATCGGTCAGCCCCAGCATTTT. This chain joins TRBV2 and TRBJ1-5; TRBD1 matches 9 bases. From germline, CDR1 is SNHLY and CDR2 FYNNEI. Trimming cost V 6 bases and J 6 bases; bases outside gene matches: 6. The CDR3 covers 14 residues.

For the CDR3, the DNA is TGCGCCAGCAGTTGGGAGTCTGGGGCCAACGTCCTGACTTTC. Protein product: CASSWESGANVLTF. The chain uses TRBV5-1 and TRBJ2-6, with a weak D call TRBD2 (5 bases). Germline CDR1 reads SGHRS; CDR2 reads YFSETQ. Trimming took 5 bases from V and 1 from J, leaving 7 bases between them. CDR3 length: 14 amino acids.

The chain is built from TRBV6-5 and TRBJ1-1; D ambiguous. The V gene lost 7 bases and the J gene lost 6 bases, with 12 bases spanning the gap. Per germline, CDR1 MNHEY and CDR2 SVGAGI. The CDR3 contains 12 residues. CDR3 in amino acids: CASIGLKAEAFF. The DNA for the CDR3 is TGTGCCAGCATCGGACTTAAGGCTGAAGCTTTCTTT.

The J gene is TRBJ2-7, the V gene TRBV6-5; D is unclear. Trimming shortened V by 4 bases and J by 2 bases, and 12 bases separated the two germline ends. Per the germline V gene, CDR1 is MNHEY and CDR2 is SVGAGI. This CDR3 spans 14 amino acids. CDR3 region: CASSSPTQPYEQYF. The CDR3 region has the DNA TGTGCCAGCAGTTCCCCGACACAACCCTACGAGCAGTACTTC.

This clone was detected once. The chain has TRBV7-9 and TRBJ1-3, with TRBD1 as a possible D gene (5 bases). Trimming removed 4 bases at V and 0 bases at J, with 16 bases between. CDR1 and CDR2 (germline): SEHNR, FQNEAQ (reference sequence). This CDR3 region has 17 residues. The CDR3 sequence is CASSSGDSFGSGNTIYF. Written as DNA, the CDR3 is TGTGCCAGCAGCTCCGGTGACAGTTTTGGCTCTGGAAACACCATATATTTT.

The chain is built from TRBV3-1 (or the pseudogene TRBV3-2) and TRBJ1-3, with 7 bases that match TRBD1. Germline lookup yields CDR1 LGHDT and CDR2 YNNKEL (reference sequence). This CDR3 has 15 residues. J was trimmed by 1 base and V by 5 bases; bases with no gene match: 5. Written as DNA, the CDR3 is TGTGCCAGCAGCTTGACAGGGTGGTCTGGAAACACCATATATTTT. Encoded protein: CASSLTGWSGNTIYF.

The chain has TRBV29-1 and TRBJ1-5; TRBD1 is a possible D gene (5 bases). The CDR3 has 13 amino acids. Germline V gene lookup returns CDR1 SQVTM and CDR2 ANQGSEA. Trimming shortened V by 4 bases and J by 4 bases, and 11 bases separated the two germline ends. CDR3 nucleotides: TGCAGCGTTGGTTACGGGGGGAATCAGCCCCAGCATTTT. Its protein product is CSVGYGGNQPQHF.

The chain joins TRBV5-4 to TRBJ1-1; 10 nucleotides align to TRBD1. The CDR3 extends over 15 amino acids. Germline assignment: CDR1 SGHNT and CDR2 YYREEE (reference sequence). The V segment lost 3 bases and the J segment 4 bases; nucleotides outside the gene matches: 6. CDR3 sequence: CASSSPGQGITEAFF. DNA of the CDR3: TGTGCCAGCAGCTCTCCGGGACAGGGGATCACTGAAGCTTTCTTT.

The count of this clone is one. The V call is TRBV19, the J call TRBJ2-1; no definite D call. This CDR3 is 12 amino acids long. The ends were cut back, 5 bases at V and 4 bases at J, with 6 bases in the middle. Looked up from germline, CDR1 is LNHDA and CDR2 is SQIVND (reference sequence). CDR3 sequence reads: CASSLTYNEQFF. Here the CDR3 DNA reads TGTGCCAGTAGTTTGACTTACAATGAGCAGTTCTTC.

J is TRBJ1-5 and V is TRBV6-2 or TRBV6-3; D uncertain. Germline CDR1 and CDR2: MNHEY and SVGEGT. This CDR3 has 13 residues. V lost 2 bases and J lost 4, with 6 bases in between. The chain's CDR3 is CASSYTGNQPQHF. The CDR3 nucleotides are TGTGCCAGCAGTTACACGGGTAATCAGCCCCAGCATTTT.

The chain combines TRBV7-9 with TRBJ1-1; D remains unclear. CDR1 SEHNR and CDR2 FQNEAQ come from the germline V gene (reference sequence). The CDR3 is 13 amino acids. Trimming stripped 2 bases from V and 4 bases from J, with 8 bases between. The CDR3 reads CASSLRSGTEAFF. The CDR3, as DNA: TGTGCCAGCAGCTTAAGATCGGGCACTGAAGCTTTCTTT.

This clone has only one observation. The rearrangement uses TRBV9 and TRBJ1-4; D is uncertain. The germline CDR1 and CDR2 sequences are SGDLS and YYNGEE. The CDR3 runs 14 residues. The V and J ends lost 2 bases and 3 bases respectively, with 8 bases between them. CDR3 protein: CASSVQASNEKLFF. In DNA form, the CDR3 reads TGTGCCAGCAGCGTCCAGGCTTCTAATGAAAAACTGTTTTTT.

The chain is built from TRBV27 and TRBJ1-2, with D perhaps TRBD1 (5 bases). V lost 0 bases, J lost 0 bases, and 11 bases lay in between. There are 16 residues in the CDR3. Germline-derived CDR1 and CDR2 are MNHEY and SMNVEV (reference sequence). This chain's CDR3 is CASSLSGTYANYGYTF. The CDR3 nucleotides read TGTGCCAGCAGTTTATCCGGGACTTACGCTAACTATGGCTACACCTTC.

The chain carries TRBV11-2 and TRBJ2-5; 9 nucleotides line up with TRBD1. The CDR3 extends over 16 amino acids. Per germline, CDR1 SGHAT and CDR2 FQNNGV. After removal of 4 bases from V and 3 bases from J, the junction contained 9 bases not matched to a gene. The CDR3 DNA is TGTGCCAGCAGCTCGGGGACAGGGCCCGGGGAAGAGACCCAGTACTTC. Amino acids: CASSSGTGPGEETQYF. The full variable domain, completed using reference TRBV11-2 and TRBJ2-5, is EAGVAQSPRYKIIEKRQSVAFWCNPISGHATLYWYQQILGQGPKLLIQFQNNGVVDDSQLPKDRFSAERLKGVDSTLKIQPAKLEDSAVYLCASSSGTGPGEETQYFGPGTRLLVL.

The CDR3 coding sequence is TGCGCCAGCAGCCCGGGGGACGGTGGTCAGCCCCAGCATTTT. Its protein is CASSPGDGGQPQHF. The chain is built from TRBV5-1 and TRBJ1-5; tentative D call: TRBD1 (5 bases). The V gene lost 4 bases and the J gene lost 6 bases, with 14 bases spanning the gap. The germline gives CDR1 SGHRS, CDR2 YFSETQ. CDR3 length: 14 amino acids.

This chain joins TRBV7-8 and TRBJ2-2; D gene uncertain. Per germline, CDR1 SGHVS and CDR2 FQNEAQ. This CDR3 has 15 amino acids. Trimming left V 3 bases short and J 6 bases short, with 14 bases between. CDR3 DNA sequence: TGTGCCAGCAGCTTTTGGCCTACGGCGGCCGGGGAGCTGTTTTTT. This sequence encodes CASSFWPTAAGELFF.

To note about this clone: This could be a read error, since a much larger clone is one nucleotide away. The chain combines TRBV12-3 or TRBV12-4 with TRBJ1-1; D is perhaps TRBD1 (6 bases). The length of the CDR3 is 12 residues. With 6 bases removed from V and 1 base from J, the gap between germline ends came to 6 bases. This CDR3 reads CASRGGNTEAFF. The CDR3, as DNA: TGTGCCAGCAGAGGGGGGAACACTGAAGCTTTCTTT.

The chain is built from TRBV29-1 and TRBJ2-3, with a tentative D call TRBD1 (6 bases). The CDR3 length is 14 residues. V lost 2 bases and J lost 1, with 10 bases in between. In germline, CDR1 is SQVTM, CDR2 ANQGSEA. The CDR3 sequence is CSVESRGGTDTQYF. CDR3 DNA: TGCAGCGTTGAAAGCAGGGGAGGCACAGATACGCAGTATTTT.

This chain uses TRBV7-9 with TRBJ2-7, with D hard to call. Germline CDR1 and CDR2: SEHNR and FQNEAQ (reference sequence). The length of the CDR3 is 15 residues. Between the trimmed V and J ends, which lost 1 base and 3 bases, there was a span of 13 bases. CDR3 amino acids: CASSLVALLRYEQYF. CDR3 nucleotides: TGTGCCAGCAGCTTAGTAGCACTCCTGCGCTACGAGCAGTACTTC.

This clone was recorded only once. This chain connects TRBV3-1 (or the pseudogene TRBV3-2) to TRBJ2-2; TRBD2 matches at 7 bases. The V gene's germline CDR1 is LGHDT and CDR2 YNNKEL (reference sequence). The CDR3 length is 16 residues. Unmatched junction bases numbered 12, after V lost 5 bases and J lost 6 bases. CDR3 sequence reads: CASSSWTSSHAGELFF. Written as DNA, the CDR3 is TGTGCCAGCAGCTCCTGGACTAGTTCCCACGCCGGGGAGCTGTTTTTT.

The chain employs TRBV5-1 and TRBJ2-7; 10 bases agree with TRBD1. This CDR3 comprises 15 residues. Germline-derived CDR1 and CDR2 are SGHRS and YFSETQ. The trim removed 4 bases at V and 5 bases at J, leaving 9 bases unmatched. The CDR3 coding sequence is TGCGCCAGCAGCCCCGTGGGGACAGGGGTTAACGAGCAGTACTTC. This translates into CASSPVGTGVNEQYF.

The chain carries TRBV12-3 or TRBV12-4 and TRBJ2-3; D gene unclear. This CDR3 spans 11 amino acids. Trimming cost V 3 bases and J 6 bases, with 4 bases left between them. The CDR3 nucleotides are TGTGCCAGCAGTTTTTATGATACGCAGTATTTT. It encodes CASSFYDTQYF.

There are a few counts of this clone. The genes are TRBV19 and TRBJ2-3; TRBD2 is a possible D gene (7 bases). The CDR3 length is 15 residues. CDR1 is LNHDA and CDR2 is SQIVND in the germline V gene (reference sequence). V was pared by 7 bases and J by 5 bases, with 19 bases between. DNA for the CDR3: TGTGCCAGTAAACCCCAAGGGGGGGGACAAGATACGCAGTATTTT. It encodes CASKPQGGGQDTQYF.

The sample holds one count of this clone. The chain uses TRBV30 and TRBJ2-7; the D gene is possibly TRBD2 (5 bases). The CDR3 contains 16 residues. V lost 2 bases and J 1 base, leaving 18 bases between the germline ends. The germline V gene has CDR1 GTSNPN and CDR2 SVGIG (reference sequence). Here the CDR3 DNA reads TGTGCCTGGAGTCCCCCGGAGGATCCCCATTCCTACGAGCAGTACTTC. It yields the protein CAWSPPEDPHSYEQYF.

CDR3 amino acids: CASLRRGGVANEQFF. Written as DNA, the CDR3 is TGTGCTAGCCTTCGGAGAGGGGGAGTAGCAAATGAGCAGTTCTTC. This sequence joins TRBV12-5 and TRBJ2-1, with D perhaps TRBD1 (6 bases). Trimming pared 9 bases from V and 7 bases from J, leaving 22 bases between. The CDR3 has 15 amino acids. The germline V gene has CDR1 LGHNT and CDR2 FRNRAP. Using reference TRBV12-5 and TRBJ2-1 for the parts outside the CDR3, the full variable domain is DARVTQTPRHKVTEMGQEVTMRCQPILGHNTVFWYRQTMMQGLELLAYFRNRAPLDDSGMPKDRFSAEMPDATLATLKIQPSEPRDSAVYFCASLRRGGVANEQFFGPGTRLTVL.

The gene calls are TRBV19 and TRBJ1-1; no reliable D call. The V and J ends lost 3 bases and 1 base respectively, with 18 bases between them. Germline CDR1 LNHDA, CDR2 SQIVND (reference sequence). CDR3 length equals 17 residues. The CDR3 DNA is TGTGCCAGTAGTATTCCCACCGGTTTCATGCAGAACACTGAAGCTTTCTTT. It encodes CASSIPTGFMQNTEAFF. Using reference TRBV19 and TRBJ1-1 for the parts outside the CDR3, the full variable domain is DGGITQSPKYLFRKEGQNVTLSCEQNLNHDAMYWYRQDPGQGLRLIYYSQIVNDFQKGDIAEGYSVSREKKESFPLTVTSAQKNPTAFYLCASSIPTGFMQNTEAFFGQGTRLTVV.